This TCR beta chain was profiled in a study of beta chain features in type 1 diabetes. Study details: Examined across all samples were around 110 million sorted cells.

The CDR3 is made up of 16 amino acids. CDR1 SSHAT and CDR2 FNYEAQ come from the germline V gene (reference sequence). What was sequenced were expressed TCRB transcripts, since all of the isolated RNA had been reverse transcribed. Data came from immunoSEQ multiplex PCR; TCRdb stores just in-frame clones and leaves some out. Seen here are under 400,000 clones, over 9.5% observed once, and the top ten hold around 0.0099%. This clone was observed a few times. The target antigen is unknown. One end of the junction fails to match germline, which may point to a read error. General observations from the study: Moderately but significantly shorter TCRB CDR3s were found in Type 1 diabetes patients in all four CD4+ subsets.

Sequences were obtained from naive CD4+ T cells from blood. The chain employs TRBV7-7 and TRBJ2-1, with 10 bases lining up with TRBD2. The source is a woman under 30 with type 1 diabetes. The CDR3 protein is CASSQTLAGAYNEQFF. In DNA form, the CDR3 reads TGTGCTAGCAGCCAAACTCTAGCGGGAGCCTACAATGAGCAGTTCTTC.